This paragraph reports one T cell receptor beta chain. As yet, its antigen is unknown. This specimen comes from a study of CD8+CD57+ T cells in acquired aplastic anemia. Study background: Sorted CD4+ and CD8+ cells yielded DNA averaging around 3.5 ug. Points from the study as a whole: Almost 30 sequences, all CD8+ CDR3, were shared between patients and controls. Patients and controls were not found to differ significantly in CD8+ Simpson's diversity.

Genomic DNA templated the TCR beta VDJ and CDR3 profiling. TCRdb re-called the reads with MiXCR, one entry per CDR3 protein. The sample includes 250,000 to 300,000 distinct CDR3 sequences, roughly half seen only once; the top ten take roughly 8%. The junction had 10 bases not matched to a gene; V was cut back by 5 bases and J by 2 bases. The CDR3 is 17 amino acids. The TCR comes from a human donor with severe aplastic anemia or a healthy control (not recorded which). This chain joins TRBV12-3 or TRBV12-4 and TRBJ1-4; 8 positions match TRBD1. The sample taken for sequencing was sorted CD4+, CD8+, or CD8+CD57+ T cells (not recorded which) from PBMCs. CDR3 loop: CASSPWTGMATNEKLFF. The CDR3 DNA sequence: TGTGCCAGCAGTCCGTGGACAGGGATGGCGACTAATGAAAAACTGTTTTTT.